This paragraph reports one T cell receptor beta chain. V gave up 5 bases and J gave up 9 bases; unmatched junction bases: 9. The V gene's germline CDR1 is SGHAT and CDR2 FQNNGV. There are 14 residues in the CDR3. This sample stems from a study of blood T cell repertoires in COVID-19. Original processing methods: Amplification with reference gene primers provided the estimates of nucleated cell counts. The method was immunoSEQ multiplex PCR; TCRdb's version includes in-frame clones alone and lacks a portion of them. For V, J and clone size, that table is used; D and trimming come from the DNA. Seen here are some 400,000 clones, 80% to 90% observed once, and the top ten hold 1% to 1.3%. Clinical history as reported by participants underpinned cohort assignment.

Sequencing was performed on PBMCs or T cells enriched from blood (not recorded which). The chain joins TRBV11-2 to TRBJ2-3, with TRBD2 matching 9 bases. The TCR was taken from a man aged 30 to 39 who had recovered from COVID-19. The DNA for the CDR3 is TGTGCCAGCAGCCCGCGGGGGGGTGAAGGGACGCAGTATTTT. Amino acids: CASSPRGGEGTQYF.